Below are 24 T cell receptor beta chains sequenced from a single sample in a study of T cells expressing NK-cell markers. For each CDR3 protein, TCRdb gives one entry from its re-call of the 5' RACE reads, without DNA. This repertoire includes hundreds of thousands of distinct CDR3 sequences. Sequences were obtained from blood T cells: a sorted CD56 or NKG2C T cell subset, CD4+ or CD8+ T cells, or bulk PBMC T cells (not recorded which). The receptor set was obtained from a young man in good health.

V usage is TRBV7-8 and J usage is TRBJ2-1; TCRdb returns TRBD2, unconfirmable since there is no DNA. The CDR3 consists of 15 residues. Germline loops: CDR1 SGHVS, CDR2 FQNEAQ. CDR3 in amino acids: CASSLSGREGDEQFF.

The chain combines TRBV28 with TRBJ2-3; TCRdb's assignment of TRBD2 cannot be checked, as there is no DNA. From germline, CDR1 is MDHEN and CDR2 SYDVKM. This CDR3 is built from 17 residues. The CDR3 is CASSFRLAGTSTDTQYF.

The chain recombines TRBV5-1 with TRBJ1-5; there is no DNA to check the TCRdb D call of TRBD1. CDR1 is SGHRS and CDR2 is YFSETQ in the germline V gene. The length of the CDR3 is 14 residues. The CDR3 region is CASSWTGGGQPQHF.

This sequence joins TRBV29-1 and TRBJ2-1. CDR3 length equals 13 residues. Germline lookup yields CDR1 SQVTM and CDR2 ANQGSEA. CDR3 sequence reads: CSVELGILDEQFF.

The chain couples TRBV29-1 to TRBJ2-1; TCRdb selects TRBD1, and the lack of DNA leaves this call unchecked. Germline CDR1 is SQVTM and CDR2 is ANQGSEA. The CDR3 is made up of 11 amino acids. The CDR3 reads CSADSGQNQFF.

The chain is built from TRBV13 and TRBJ2-1; TCRdb calls TRBD1, which cannot be checked without DNA. Germline CDR1 PRHDT, CDR2 FYEKMQ (reference sequence). The CDR3 runs to 14 residues. CDR3 sequence reads: CASSLEADRGEQFF.

This chain links TRBV12-3 or TRBV12-4 with TRBJ2-5; TCRdb's D gene call, TRBD2, goes unchecked for lack of DNA. This CDR3 has 15 residues. CDR3 loop: CASTPGAGGPETQYF.

The genes are TRBV28 and TRBJ2-5; TCRdb's assignment of TRBD1 cannot be checked, as there is no DNA. The CDR3 sequence is 12 residues long. The germline gives CDR1 MDHEN, CDR2 SYDVKM. The CDR3 spells CASSQQGETQYF.

The chain is built from TRBV6-1 and TRBJ2-1; TCRdb's assignment of TRBD2 cannot be checked, as there is no DNA. In germline, CDR1 is MNHNS, CDR2 SASEGT. The CDR3 has 15 amino acids. The CDR3 loop reads CASSETLAGYNEQFF.

The CDR3 loop reads CASSWRTENSPLHF. The rearrangement links TRBV6-2 or TRBV6-3 to TRBJ1-6. This CDR3 is built from 14 residues. Germline V gene sequence: CDR1 MNHEY, CDR2 SVGEGT.

The chain recombines TRBV19 with TRBJ1-5; the TCRdb D gene call, TRBD1, has no DNA to confirm it. CDR3 length: 15 residues. In germline, CDR1 is LNHDA, CDR2 SQIVND (reference sequence). This CDR3 reads CASRRQGAAGQPQHF.

The CDR3 region is CSARITGVRADTQYF. The V and J genes are TRBV20-1 and TRBJ2-3; the TCRdb call, TRBD1, lacks DNA for checking. There are 15 residues in the CDR3. Germline CDR1 DFQATT, CDR2 SNEGSKA (reference sequence).

This chain joins TRBV7-9 and TRBJ2-3; TCRdb calls TRBD2, which cannot be checked without DNA. Germline CDR1 and CDR2: SEHNR and FQNEAQ (reference sequence). There are 17 residues in the CDR3. CDR3 amino acids: CASSLGRWLATTDTQYF. The whole variable domain, remainder taken from reference TRBV7-9 and TRBJ2-3, is DTGVSQNPRHKITKRGQNVTFRCDPISEHNRLYWYRQTLGQGPEFLTYFQNEAQLEKSRLLSDRFSAERPKGSFSTLEIQRTEQGDSAMYLCASSLGRWLATTDTQYFGPGTRLTVL.

This sequence joins TRBV20-1 and TRBJ2-1; the D call of TRBD2 rests on TCRdb alone, since no DNA is present to check it. The CDR3 contains 14 residues. Germline V gene sequence: CDR1 DFQATT, CDR2 SNEGSKA (reference sequence). CDR3 residues: CSARDPSRVNEQFF.

The chain couples TRBV27 to TRBJ2-7; absent DNA, TCRdb's TRBD1 call cannot be checked. CDR1 and CDR2 (germline): MNHEY, SMNVEV (reference sequence). The CDR3 length is 17 residues. The CDR3 spells CASSRDRGKWGLYEQYF.

The chain is built from TRBV10-3 and TRBJ1-2; TCRdb outputs TRBD1, but without DNA this stays unchecked. CDR1 and CDR2 (germline): ENHRY, SYGVKD. This CDR3 spans 12 amino acids. The CDR3: CATREVEGGYTF.

This rearrangement joins TRBV7-2 to TRBJ2-1; TCRdb picks TRBD2, but there is no DNA to check that call. CDR1 is SGHTA and CDR2 is FQGNSA in the germline V gene. This CDR3 contains 15 residues. CDR3 sequence: CASSWAGLADPEQFF.

The V and J genes are TRBV20-1 and TRBJ2-4; without DNA, the TCRdb call of TRBD2 cannot be checked. CDR1 and CDR2 (germline): DFQATT, SNEGSKA (reference sequence). This CDR3 comprises 13 residues. This CDR3 is CSARREGLSIQYF.

The genes are TRBV6-5 and TRBJ1-1. This CDR3 spans 15 amino acids. In germline, CDR1 is MNHEY, CDR2 SVGAGI. The CDR3: CASSYSGQANTEAFF.

The chain links TRBV7-2 to TRBJ2-1; TCRdb's D gene call, TRBD2, goes unchecked for lack of DNA. CDR1 is SGHTA and CDR2 is FQGNSA in the germline V gene. The CDR3 totals 16 residues. The CDR3 sequence is CASRHRGSTSYNEQFF. Full variable domain (outside the CDR3, taken from reference TRBV7-2 and TRBJ2-1): GAGVSQSPSNKVTEKGKDVELRCDPISGHTALYWYRQSLGQGLEFLIYFQGNSAPDKSGLPSDRFSAERTGGSVSTLTIQRTQQEDSAVYLCASRHRGSTSYNEQFFGPGTRLTVL.

The CDR3 spells CASARAGFTYEQYF. The chain carries TRBV28 and TRBJ2-7; TCRdb lists TRBD1, though no DNA is available to test this call. The CDR3 is made up of 14 amino acids. CDR1 and CDR2 from the germline V gene are MDHEN and SYDVKM.

This chain links TRBV2 with TRBJ2-1; no DNA is available, so the TRBD2 call from TCRdb remains unchecked. CDR3 length: 15 residues. Germline V lookup: CDR1 SNHLY, CDR2 FYNNEI. This CDR3 is CASSEGGREYNEQFF.

V is TRBV20-1 and J is TRBJ2-5. CDR3 length: 15 residues. Germline V CDR1 and CDR2: DFQATT, SNEGSKA (reference sequence). The CDR3: CSAFSTYSEWETQYF.

V usage is TRBV12-3 or TRBV12-4 and J usage is TRBJ2-3; the TRBD2 assignment by TCRdb is unverifiable without DNA. The CDR3 is 15 amino acids. The CDR3 region is CASNRVLAATDTQYF.